Listed here are 23 T cell receptor beta chains from one sample, sequenced in a study of CD4+ T cells in melanoma. Sequencing was performed with immunoSEQ multiplex PCR; in TCRdb, only in-frame clones are kept and a portion is missing. Among 110,000 to 150,000 clones listed, nearly 95% were seen once. The source of these receptors is a human donor with melanoma.

This clone was recorded a few times. The rearrangement uses TRBV18 and TRBJ2-5; D is perhaps TRBD1 (6 bases). Per germline, CDR1 KGHSH and CDR2 LQKENI. The CDR3 runs to 13 residues. V was clipped by 9 bases and J by 5 bases, with 16 bases between them. CDR3 residues: CASTTGTSETQYF. The CDR3 coding sequence is TGTGCCAGTACCACAGGGACCTCGGAGACCCAGTACTTC.

This chain connects TRBV5-5 to TRBJ2-5; TRBD2 matches 8 bases. The CDR3 is 17 residues long. Germline CDR1 reads SGHKS; CDR2 reads YYEKEE (reference sequence). V shed 2 bases, J shed 5 bases, and the junction held 14 bases outside the gene matches. For the CDR3, the DNA is TGTGCCAGCAGCTTTTCCGCTAGCGGGTCCTCTGGGGAGACCCAGTACTTC. Its protein product is CASSFSASGSSGETQYF.

V usage is TRBV4-1 and J usage is TRBJ2-7, with D unclear. V was pared by 0 bases and J by 2 bases, with 11 bases between. In germline, CDR1 is MGHRA, CDR2 YSYEKL. This CDR3 spans 15 amino acids. CDR3 in DNA: TGCGCCAGCAGCCAAGAGCGAGACGGTACCTACGAGCAGTACTTC. Its protein is CASSQERDGTYEQYF.

The chain links TRBV6-1 to TRBJ1-5, with D perhaps TRBD1 (6 bases). V lost 1 base to trimming and J lost 6 bases, with 10 bases between them. The CDR3 sequence is 14 residues long. Per germline, CDR1 MNHNS and CDR2 SASEGT. This CDR3 reads CASSEDLGAQPQHF. CDR3 DNA: TGTGCCAGCAGTGAAGATCTGGGGGCTCAGCCCCAGCATTTT.

The chain joins TRBV27 to TRBJ1-5; TRBD1 is a possible D gene (6 bases). CDR1 and CDR2 from the germline V gene are MNHEY and SMNVEV (reference sequence). Trimming cost V 6 bases and J 0 bases, with 18 bases left between them. The CDR3 runs 17 residues. CDR3 sequence (DNA): TGTGCCAGCAGCTATCGTCCGGGACACTATAGCAATCAGCCCCAGCATTTT. Its protein product is CASSYRPGHYSNQPQHF.

The chain uses TRBV6-1 and TRBJ2-1; weak D call: TRBD1 (5 bases). The CDR3 has 11 amino acids. In germline, CDR1 is MNHNS, CDR2 SASEGT. Trimming removed 8 bases at V and 12 bases at J, with 14 bases between. The CDR3: CASEQTGRQFF. The DNA of the CDR3 is TGTGCCAGCGAACAAACAGGTCGGCAGTTCTTC.

The chain employs TRBV29-1 and TRBJ2-5; no definite D call. Trimming stripped 0 bases from V and 3 bases from J, with 8 bases between. CDR3 length: 13 amino acids. Germline lookup yields CDR1 SQVTM and CDR2 ANQGSEA. The CDR3 nucleotides are TGCAGCGTTGAAGATGTTTTGAAAGAGACCCAGTACTTC. Protein product: CSVEDVLKETQYF.

This chain connects TRBV2 to TRBJ1-5; TRBD1 aligns across 7 bases. Trimming removed 4 bases from V and 6 bases from J; junction bases left unmatched: 18. The germline V gene has CDR1 SNHLY and CDR2 FYNNEI. The CDR3 spans 18 residues. Here the CDR3 reads CASSGGPGQTAWGQPQHF. The CDR3 bases are TGTGCCAGCAGTGGCGGACCGGGACAGACCGCCTGGGGTCAGCCCCAGCATTTT.

The chain links TRBV2 to TRBJ2-3; 7 nucleotides align to TRBD2. The CDR3 is 14 residues long. CDR1 SNHLY and CDR2 FYNNEI come from the germline V gene. V gave up 9 bases and J gave up 3 bases; unmatched junction bases: 9. The CDR3 here is CASKERGLTDTQYF. The CDR3 DNA sequence: TGTGCCAGTAAAGAGCGGGGTCTTACAGATACGCAGTATTTT. Drawing the rest from reference TRBV2 and TRBJ2-3, the complete variable domain is EPEVTQTPSHQVTQMGQEVILRCVPISNHLYFYWYRQILGQKVEFLVSFYNNEISEKSEIFDDQFSVERPDGSNFTLKIRSTKLEDSAMYFCASKERGLTDTQYFGPGTRLTVL.

This sequence joins TRBV7-6 and TRBJ1-1; possible D gene TRBD1, 5 bases. V lost 5 bases to trimming and J lost 6 bases, with 16 bases between them. The CDR3 extends over 14 amino acids. Germline CDR1 is SGHVS and CDR2 is FNYEAQ. Here the CDR3 DNA reads TGTGCCAGCAGCACTTACACGGGGACCCCTGAAGCTTTCTTT. Amino acids: CASSTYTGTPEAFF.

This clone was observed once. V and J are TRBV5-6 and TRBJ1-4, with TRBD1 matching over 10 bases. The trim removed 4 bases at V and 2 bases at J, leaving 5 bases unmatched. The CDR3 is 16 amino acids. CDR1 is SGHDT, CDR2 YYEEEE, per germline. The CDR3 is CASSRDRGLTNEKLFF. CDR3 bases: TGTGCCAGCAGCCGTGACAGGGGGCTCACTAATGAAAAACTGTTTTTT.

The chain has TRBV5-1 and TRBJ2-5; D is undetermined. The CDR3 is 15 residues long. Germline V gives CDR1 SGHRS, CDR2 YFSETQ. The V gene lost 1 base and the J gene lost 0 bases, with 10 bases spanning the gap. Here the CDR3 DNA reads TGCGCCAGCAGCTTGAAAGGGCTCGACCAAGAGACCCAGTACTTC. It codes for CASSLKGLDQETQYF.

This chain connects TRBV19 to TRBJ1-1, with a possible D match to TRBD1 (5 bases). CDR3 length: 14 amino acids. Per germline, CDR1 LNHDA and CDR2 SQIVND (reference sequence). Between the trimmed V and J ends, which lost 7 bases and 1 base, there was a span of 13 bases. The CDR3 loop reads CASMRGRGNTEAFF. The DNA for the CDR3 is TGTGCCAGTATGCGGGGGAGGGGGAACACTGAAGCTTTCTTT.

This clone was detected only once. The V gene is TRBV7-9, the J gene TRBJ2-5; D tentatively fits TRBD1 or TRBD2 (7 bases each). V lost 5 bases to trimming and J lost 4 bases, with 20 bases between them. The germline V gene encodes CDR1 SEHNR and CDR2 FQNEAQ (reference sequence). The CDR3 is made up of 16 amino acids. The CDR3, as DNA: TGTGCCAGCAGCCCCGGGCATGACAGGGAGGGAGAGACCCAGTACTTC. Protein: CASSPGHDREGETQYF.

The J gene is TRBJ1-6, the V gene TRBV2; TRBD1 aligns across 7 bases. Unmatched junction bases numbered 1, after V lost 4 bases and J lost 7 bases. The germline V gene has CDR1 SNHLY and CDR2 FYNNEI. The CDR3 loop spans 13 amino acids. The chain's CDR3 is CASSARGNSPLHF. CDR3 in DNA: TGTGCCAGCAGTGCCAGGGGGAATTCACCCCTCCACTTT.

The gene calls are TRBV5-6 and TRBJ1-6; D is unclear. CDR1 SGHDT and CDR2 YYEEEE come from the germline V gene. This CDR3 has 14 residues. V was shortened by 7 bases and J by 8 bases, with 16 bases between the two germline ends. CDR3 residues: CASRTTQSHSPLHF. CDR3 sequence (DNA): TGTGCCAGCCGTACCACCCAGAGTCATTCACCCCTCCACTTT.

The J gene is TRBJ2-2, the V gene TRBV5-6; D not certain. Germline values: CDR1 SGHDT, CDR2 YYEEEE. Trimming stripped 2 bases from V and 3 bases from J, with 11 bases between. This CDR3 has 15 residues. CDR3 nucleotides: TGTGCCAGCAGCTTATTGGACGGAGACACCGGGGAGCTGTTTTTT. Protein product: CASSLLDGDTGELFF.

This clone was seen once. The V call is TRBV7-2, the J call TRBJ1-5, with a tentative D call TRBD1 (6 bases). V was cut by 5 bases and J by 4 bases, with 18 bases left in between. This CDR3 comprises 16 residues. CDR1 is SGHTA, CDR2 FQGNSA, per germline. The CDR3 region has the DNA TGTGCCAGCAGCGCGAAGGGGGTCGGGCGGAATCAGCCCCAGCATTTT. Amino acid sequence: CASSAKGVGRNQPQHF.

The chain uses TRBV15 and TRBJ2-5; D not certain. Trimming removed 0 bases at V and 2 bases at J, with 7 bases between. CDR1 LNHNV and CDR2 YYDKDF come from the germline V gene (reference sequence). The CDR3 length is 14 residues. Here the CDR3 DNA reads TGTGCCACCAGCAGAGATCTGGGTCAAGAGACCCAGTACTTC. This gives the protein CATSRDLGQETQYF.

This chain joins TRBV7-3 and TRBJ2-7; 8 bases map to TRBD2. Germline values: CDR1 SGHTA, CDR2 FQGTGA. CDR3 size: 14 residues. V trimming: 6 bases; J trimming: 2 bases; junction bases outside the gene matches: 6. This chain's CDR3 is CASSHAGGPYEQYF. Written as DNA, the CDR3 is TGTGCCAGCAGTCATGCGGGGGGTCCCTACGAGCAGTACTTC.

J is TRBJ1-2 and V is TRBV6-1; possible D gene TRBD1, 5 bases. This CDR3 contains 14 residues. Germline V gene lookup returns CDR1 MNHNS and CDR2 SASEGT. V was shortened by 8 bases and J by 7 bases, with 20 bases between the two germline ends. Written as DNA, the CDR3 is TGTGCCAGCCTTTTTTATGGGGGATCAGGTGGCTACACCTTC. Encoded protein: CASLFYGGSGGYTF.

The V and J genes are TRBV29-1 and TRBJ1-1; D gene unclear. CDR1 and CDR2 (germline): SQVTM, ANQGSEA. V was shortened by 3 bases and J by 10 bases, with 18 bases between the two germline ends. The CDR3 spans 13 residues. The CDR3 is CSVEDEKSRRAFF. CDR3 DNA sequence: TGCAGCGTTGAGGATGAAAAAAGCCGCCGAGCTTTCTTT.

The CDR3 loop is CASSSRKGADTQYF. DNA of the CDR3: TGTGCCAGCAGCTCCCGTAAAGGCGCCGATACGCAGTATTTT. This chain uses TRBV5-4 with TRBJ2-3; no reliable D call. CDR1 is SGHNT and CDR2 is YYREEE in the germline V gene (reference sequence). This CDR3 has 14 amino acids. V lost 3 bases and J 6 bases, leaving 14 bases between the germline ends.